The 25 T cell receptor beta chains in this list originate from one sample, sequenced in a study of blood T cell repertoires in COVID-19 (TCRdb year 2020). Libraries were built with the immunoSEQ multiplex PCR assay. TCRdb provides this immuneACCESS table in a form limited to in-frame rearrangements. Some clones are lacking; in checked studies, under half of them reflect an unresolved V gene, and why the rest are absent is not known. This sample holds 240,000 or so clones; roughly 90% were observed only once. Of the sample, roughly 5.8% falls within the top ten clones. Material for sequencing was peripheral blood. Receptor source: a man between 60 and 70 years old with acute or convalescent COVID-19.

The chain employs TRBV7-9 and TRBJ2-3; D not certain. The CDR3 length is 14 residues. Germline V CDR1 and CDR2: SEHNR, FQNEAQ (reference sequence). The ends were cut back, 2 bases at V and 3 bases at J, with 9 bases in the middle. The CDR3 sequence: CASSLLGDTDTQYF. For the CDR3, the DNA is TGTGCCAGCAGCTTACTCGGTGATACAGATACGCAGTATTTT. Complete variable domain (other parts from reference TRBV7-9 and TRBJ2-3): DTGVSQNPRHKITKRGQNVTFRCDPISEHNRLYWYRQTLGQGPEFLTYFQNEAQLEKSRLLSDRFSAERPKGSFSTLEIQRTEQGDSAMYLCASSLLGDTDTQYFGPGTRLTVL.

The V call is TRBV11-3, the J call TRBJ2-3; 12 positions agree with TRBD2. V gave up 1 base and J gave up 2 bases; unmatched junction bases: 10. The germline V gene encodes CDR1 SGHNT and CDR2 YENEEA. This CDR3 spans 19 amino acids. The chain's CDR3 is CASSLGHTSGRITTDTQYF. As DNA, the CDR3 is TGTGCCAGCAGCTTAGGGCATACTAGCGGGAGGATCACCACAGATACGCAGTATTTT.

The rearrangement uses TRBV2 and TRBJ1-1, with D unclear. The V end was cut by 7 bases, the J end by 2 bases, with 20 bases between. Germline CDR1 and CDR2: SNHLY and FYNNEI. The CDR3 extends over 16 amino acids. The CDR3 loop reads CASNAWRVGKNTEAFF. The CDR3, as DNA: TGTGCCAGCAACGCTTGGCGGGTTGGGAAAAACACTGAAGCTTTCTTT.

This clone was seen once. The chain combines TRBV7-6 with TRBJ1-2, with 9 bases lining up with TRBD1. The CDR3 totals 15 residues. Germline V CDR1 and CDR2: SGHVS, FNYEAQ. The ends lost 7 bases at V and 7 bases at J; junction bases unmatched: 13. The CDR3 sequence: CASTQLQGARIGYTF. CDR3 DNA sequence: TGTGCCAGCACCCAACTACAGGGGGCCAGGATTGGCTACACCTTC.

The CDR3 DNA is TGTGCCATCAGTGAGTCCGTGCAGGGGGTATGGCAGCCCCAGCATTTT. Its protein is CAISESVQGVWQPQHF. The gene calls are TRBV10-3 and TRBJ1-5; 7 bases align to TRBD1. Germline V gene sequence: CDR1 ENHRY, CDR2 SYGVKD. There are 16 residues in the CDR3. V lost 0 bases and J lost 7; bases outside the gene matches: 9.

The genes are TRBV9 and TRBJ2-7, with 7 bases lining up with TRBD2. The CDR3 has 15 residues. V lost 1 base and J lost 2; bases outside the gene matches: 6. Germline assignment: CDR1 SGDLS and CDR2 YYNGEE. The CDR3 DNA reads TGTGCCAGCAGCGTATCCCCTAGCGGAACCTACGAGCAGTACTTC. Translating gives CASSVSPSGTYEQYF.

The gene calls are TRBV2 and TRBJ1-6; TRBD1 agrees at 11 bases. Trimming cost V 3 bases and J 3 bases; bases outside gene matches: 7. The CDR3 is made up of 18 amino acids. Germline V gives CDR1 SNHLY, CDR2 FYNNEI. The CDR3 region has the DNA TGTGCCAGCAGTGATCCCGGGACAGGGGGTTACTATAATTCACCCCTCCACTTT. Its protein is CASSDPGTGGYYNSPLHF.

The chain employs TRBV14 and TRBJ2-7, with 11 positions matching TRBD2. The CDR3 is 21 residues long. V lost 4 bases to trimming and J lost 2 bases; unmatched junction nucleotides: 22. Germline CDR1 SGHDN, CDR2 FVKESK. Here the CDR3 DNA reads TGTGCCAGCAGCCCACCCTACCGGGGGACTAGCGGCCAGACGACGCCCTACGAGCAGTACTTC. Residues: CASSPPYRGTSGQTTPYEQYF.

This clone was seen just once. This sequence joins TRBV7-3 and TRBJ2-1; no reliable D call. The CDR3 is made up of 15 amino acids. Germline CDR1 and CDR2: SGHTA and FQGTGA. With 1 base removed from V and 3 bases from J, the gap between germline ends came to 10 bases. CDR3 DNA: TGTGCCAGCAGCTTAATCCCGAGTGACTACAATGAGCAGTTCTTC. Its protein product is CASSLIPSDYNEQFF.

The chain recombines TRBV30 with TRBJ1-5, with 9 bases matching TRBD1. From germline, CDR1 is GTSNPN and CDR2 SVGIG (reference sequence). The CDR3 has 16 amino acids. The V and J ends lost 0 bases and 7 bases, in that order; junction bases with no gene match: 10. In DNA form, the CDR3 reads TGTGCCTGGAGTGTAAAGGGGGGACAGGGAGGACAGCCCCAGCATTTT. It encodes CAWSVKGGQGGQPQHF.

The chain employs TRBV19 and TRBJ2-5, with D unclear. The CDR3 has 14 residues. In germline, CDR1 is LNHDA, CDR2 SQIVND (reference sequence). The V end was cut by 1 base, the J end by 2 bases, with 8 bases between. CDR3 bases: TGTGCCAGTAGTATAGGCACAGAACAAGAGACCCAGTACTTC. It encodes CASSIGTEQETQYF.

The chain recombines TRBV15 with TRBJ1-5; D call uncertain. The CDR3 covers 14 residues. Germline V gene data show CDR1 as LNHNV and CDR2 as YYDKDF (reference sequence). Trimming took 5 bases from V and 0 from J, leaving 8 bases between them. CDR3 bases: TGTGCCACCAGCCTAGTCCGTAGCAATCAGCCCCAGCATTTT. Protein: CATSLVRSNQPQHF.

The V gene is TRBV14, the J gene TRBJ2-7; D might be TRBD1 (5 bases). With 1 base removed from V and 3 bases from J, the gap between germline ends came to 22 bases. CDR1 is SGHDN and CDR2 is FVKESK in the germline V gene. The CDR3 loop spans 18 amino acids. This chain's CDR3 is CASSQGFGLQVLFYEQYF. CDR3 nucleotide sequence: TGTGCCAGCAGCCAAGGGTTCGGCCTACAGGTTCTATTCTACGAGCAGTACTTC.

The chain has TRBV19 and TRBJ2-7; 10 bases match TRBD2. The trim removed 2 bases at V and 4 bases at J, leaving 5 bases unmatched. Germline values: CDR1 LNHDA, CDR2 SQIVND (reference sequence). The CDR3 is 15 amino acids. The CDR3 coding sequence is TGTGCCAGTAGTATACTACTAGCGGGAAGGTACGAGCAGTACTTC. Protein: CASSILLAGRYEQYF. Full variable domain (outside the CDR3, taken from reference TRBV19 and TRBJ2-7): DGGITQSPKYLFRKEGQNVTLSCEQNLNHDAMYWYRQDPGQGLRLIYYSQIVNDFQKGDIAEGYSVSREKKESFPLTVTSAQKNPTAFYLCASSILLAGRYEQYFGPGTRLTVT.

This clone was detected only a few times. The chain recombines TRBV7-2 with TRBJ2-7, with D perhaps matching TRBD2 (5 bases). The CDR3 totals 14 residues. Germline values: CDR1 SGHTA, CDR2 FQGNSA. The ends were cut back, 5 bases at V and 2 bases at J, with 13 bases in the middle. The CDR3 DNA is TGTGCCAGCAGCACACCTAGCCGACCCTACGAGCAGTACTTC. It is translated as CASSTPSRPYEQYF.

This clone was counted only a few times. CDR3: CATSDLPGSEQYF. CDR3 DNA sequence: TGTGCCACCAGTGATTTACCAGGGTCCGAGCAGTACTTC. The chain employs TRBV24-1 and TRBJ2-7; possibly TRBD1 for D (5 bases). From germline, CDR1 is KGHDR and CDR2 SFDVKD. The V gene lost 1 base and the J gene lost 6 bases, with 9 bases spanning the gap. The CDR3 spans 13 residues.

This clone was seen once. V and J are TRBV12-3 or TRBV12-4 and TRBJ2-5; D call uncertain. Trimming took 2 bases from V and 5 from J, leaving 3 bases between them. CDR3 length: 11 amino acids. In DNA form, the CDR3 reads TGTGCCAGCAGTTTACTGGAGACCCAGTACTTC. Protein: CASSLLETQYF.

The chain joins TRBV7-3 to TRBJ2-1; 10 bases are a match to TRBD2. CDR1 and CDR2 (germline): SGHTA, FQGTGA. This CDR3 comprises 15 residues. V lost 5 bases, J lost 10 bases, and 11 bases stayed unmatched. CDR3 DNA sequence: TGTGCCAGCAGCCCGCCTAGCGGGAGAGAAGGAGAGCAGTTCTTC. It encodes CASSPPSGREGEQFF. Full variable domain (missing parts from reference TRBV7-3 and TRBJ2-1): GAGVSQTPSNKVTEKGKYVELRCDPISGHTALYWYRQSLGQGPEFLIYFQGTGAADDSGLPNDRFFAVRPEGSVSTLKIQRTERGDSAVYLCASSPPSGREGEQFFGPGTRLTVL.

V is TRBV7-3 and J is TRBJ2-1, with TRBD2 matching over 14 bases. The germline V gene has CDR1 SGHTA and CDR2 FQGTGA. Trimming at V came to 5 bases and at J to 2 bases, leaving 5 bases not matched to a gene. The CDR3 has 17 amino acids. The CDR3 DNA reads TGTGCCAGCAGCCCCAGACTAGCGGGAGGGCCCTACAATGAGCAGTTCTTC. As protein: CASSPRLAGGPYNEQFF. Full variable domain (missing parts from reference TRBV7-3 and TRBJ2-1): GAGVSQTPSNKVTEKGKYVELRCDPISGHTALYWYRQSLGQGPEFLIYFQGTGAADDSGLPNDRFFAVRPEGSVSTLKIQRTERGDSAVYLCASSPRLAGGPYNEQFFGPGTRLTVL.

V usage is TRBV7-8 and J usage is TRBJ2-7, with 8 bases aligning to TRBD1. Germline V CDR1 and CDR2: SGHVS, FQNEAQ. The length of the CDR3 is 15 residues. V lost 5 bases to trimming and J lost 6 bases; unmatched junction nucleotides: 12. The CDR3 DNA reads as TGTGCCAGCAGCCCGCGGACAGGGTCGCTGCTCGAGCAGTACTTC. Protein sequence: CASSPRTGSLLEQYF.

The V gene is TRBV4-3, the J gene TRBJ2-1; D gene ambiguous. Trimming cost V 1 base and J 3 bases, with 7 bases left between them. The CDR3 runs to 14 residues. Germline CDR1 LGHNA, CDR2 YSLEER. CDR3 loop: CASSQVPLYNEQFF. CDR3 nucleotide sequence: TGCGCCAGCAGCCAAGTTCCCCTCTACAATGAGCAGTTCTTC.

This rearrangement joins TRBV6-5 to TRBJ2-2; D is possibly TRBD2 (6 bases). The CDR3 has 15 residues. V lost 5 bases and J 5 bases, leaving 15 bases between the germline ends. Germline V CDR1 and CDR2: MNHEY, SVGAGI. As DNA, the CDR3 is TGTGCCAGCAGTCGGTCCGTGCGGGATACCGGGGAGCTGTTTTTT. Translated, it gives CASSRSVRDTGELFF.

The gene calls are TRBV30 and TRBJ2-1; TRBD2 matches 13 bases. This CDR3 region has 15 residues. V was pared by 5 bases and J by 3 bases, with 4 bases of the junction left unmatched. In germline, CDR1 is GTSNPN, CDR2 SVGIG (reference sequence). CDR3 sequence reads: CAWGGTSGIYNEQFF. The CDR3 DNA sequence: TGTGCCTGGGGCGGGACTAGCGGGATCTACAATGAGCAGTTCTTC.

The V and J genes are TRBV5-4 and TRBJ2-6; 11 nucleotides agree with TRBD1. V gave up 4 bases and J gave up 2 bases; unmatched junction bases: 5. The CDR3 sequence is 17 residues long. In germline, CDR1 is SGHNT, CDR2 YYREEE (reference sequence). CDR3 sequence: CASSTAGQGAGANVLTF. DNA for the CDR3: TGTGCCAGCAGCACGGCGGGACAGGGGGCTGGGGCCAACGTCCTGACTTTC.

The chain employs TRBV28 and TRBJ2-2, with 7 bases lining up with TRBD2. The CDR3 sequence is 13 residues long. The trim removed 11 bases at V and 5 bases at J, leaving 8 bases unmatched. The germline V gene has CDR1 MDHEN and CDR2 SYDVKM. For the CDR3, the DNA is TGTGCCGCGGGGCGGCGGGAGACCGGGGAGCTGTTTTTT. It yields the protein CAAGRRETGELFF.